Listed below are T cell receptor beta chains from one sample, sequenced in a study of cytomegalovirus exposure and HLA in healthy donors. Profiled with immunoSEQ multiplex PCR; TCRdb holds only in-frame clones, not every one. The data show about 52,000 clones, 60% to 75% seen once. The sequenced material came from PBMCs. The receptors originated from a woman aged 45-65 years in good health and CMV-seronegative. Both conserved end residues are part of each CDR3. Fields, in order: clone size, J gene, D gene, V gene, CDR3 protein. D genes are given only for firm matches. For some rows the clone size is stated as once, few or many, or as a class when expanded; others skip it.

NA TRBJ2-7 NA TRBV9 CASSVGDILGEQYF
NA TRBJ2-1 NA TRBV30 CAWSARVRGEQFF
NA TRBJ1-2 NA TRBV19 CASSARTVTYGYTF
NA TRBJ1-1 NA TRBV14 CASGRRNTEAFF
NA TRBJ2-7 TRBD1 TRBV6-5 CASSRQGTHGEQYF
NA TRBJ1-1 TRBD1 TRBV15 CATSPQTGGLGANTEAFF
few TRBJ2-7 TRBD1 TRBV7-2 CASSLGPGGNWEQYF
few TRBJ1-2 TRBD1 TRBV10-3 CAISAGQAGLGYGYTF
NA TRBJ2-6 NA TRBV6-5 CASSTWGAGANVLTF
NA TRBJ2-2 NA TRBV5-4 CASIEARTGELFF
NA TRBJ2-3 TRBD1 TRBV18 CASSHRQGARTDTQYF
few TRBJ2-7 NA TRBV14 CASSQGNKGIYEQYF
NA TRBJ1-5 TRBD1 TRBV7-2 CASTGQGDQPQHF
NA TRBJ2-3 TRBD1 TRBV6-5 CASSPTGGITDTQYF
once TRBJ2-7 TRBD2 TRBV29-1 CSVGEGTYEQYF
NA TRBJ1-5 NA TRBV5-5 CASSLDGGVNQPQHF
NA TRBJ2-6 NA TRBV30 CAWRAQGVGANVPTF
once TRBJ1-3 NA TRBV29-1 CSVESTEGNTIYF
few TRBJ2-1 TRBD1 TRBV6-1 CASSVQGVSYNEQFF
few TRBJ1-1 TRBD1 TRBV27 CASSLTGGASEAFF
NA TRBJ1-5 NA TRBV10-3 CAISEGWEVRPQHF
NA TRBJ1-5 NA TRBV28 CASSSGPQPQHF
NA TRBJ2-3 NA TRBV19 CASSIEGPGDTQYF
NA TRBJ1-1 NA TRBV19 CASTPLRSTSSNTEAFF
NA TRBJ2-2 NA TRBV14 CASSQAPGINTGELFF
few TRBJ2-6 TRBD1 TRBV6-1 CASSGGTGGAGANVLTF
NA TRBJ2-5 NA TRBV19 CASSIDGEETQYF
NA TRBJ1-4 NA TRBV19 CASRQTGSNEKLFF
once TRBJ1-1 NA TRBV11-2 CASSLEQNTEAFF
NA TRBJ2-7 TRBD1 TRBV5-1 CASSFIPGTGGSYEQYF
NA TRBJ2-7 NA TRBV6-5 CASSSRGRIYF
NA TRBJ1-1 NA TRBV9 CASSPKDSTTEAFF
few TRBJ1-3 NA TRBV28 CASSLALRGTIYF
NA TRBJ2-3 TRBD2 TRBV11-2 CASSLAAGGTDTQYF
NA TRBJ1-4 NA TRBV6-1 CASSTTATNEKLFF
NA TRBJ2-7 TRBD2 TRBV6-6 CASSYSGREGVYEQYF
NA TRBJ2-3 TRBD2 TRBV27 CASSFASGRTDTQYF
once TRBJ1-2 NA TRBV6-6 CASSSADRFYGYTF
NA TRBJ2-7 TRBD1 TRBV30 CAWDRGNPGRAYEQYF
NA TRBJ1-4 NA TRBV11-2 CASSLTGGGIELFF
NA TRBJ1-2 NA TRBV4-1 CASSQGRWNYGYTF
NA TRBJ1-2 NA TRBV7-2 CAGSPGGVGYGYTF
NA TRBJ2-7 NA TRBV2 CASSLGTHYEQYF
NA TRBJ1-1 TRBD1 TRBV29-1 CSGGQGYGEAFF
NA TRBJ1-5 NA TRBV6-5 CASRARNQPQHF
few TRBJ1-1 TRBD1 TRBV4-2 CASSQTGTGNTEAFF
NA TRBJ2-5 NA TRBV6-5 CASSQIDRRDRQYF
NA TRBJ1-5 NA TRBV7-6 CASSLGGGWNQPQHF
medium-sized TRBJ2-6 NA TRBV4-3 CASSQSTGSGANVLTF
NA TRBJ2-1 TRBD2 TRBV7-2 CASSLVTSGGHNEQFF
NA TRBJ2-1 NA TRBV18 CASSPIASSYNEQFF
NA TRBJ2-2 TRBD2 TRBV6-6 CASSGLAGTGELFF
NA TRBJ2-5 TRBD2 TRBV2 CASSGAGAVTQYF
once TRBJ2-7 NA TRBV7-9 CASSLVQGISYEQYF
NA TRBJ2-1 TRBD2 TRBV4-1 CASSQDASSGGNNEQFF
NA TRBJ2-5 NA TRBV19 CASAWGETQYF
NA TRBJ2-1 TRBD2 TRBV28 CASSSPLFTSGGAPTPVHEQFF
NA TRBJ2-5 NA TRBV29-1 CSVEYLTGRQETQYF
few TRBJ1-6 NA TRBV28 CASSLGQNSPLHF
NA TRBJ2-2 NA TRBV14 CASSLWRGTGELFF